This T cell receptor (beta chain) was retrieved from a study of blood T cell repertoires in COVID-19. Some clones are missing from TCRdb's copy, which holds only in-frame ones; the method was immunoSEQ multiplex PCR. Of some 200,000 clones in the sample, 70% to 90% were seen once. Germline values: CDR1 LNHDA, CDR2 SQIVND (reference sequence). The CDR3 is made up of 16 amino acids. V was cut by 6 bases and J by 8 bases, with 22 bases left in between. This chain links TRBV19 with TRBJ1-4; possibly TRBD1 for D (6 bases). The TCR was taken from a man aged 80 or over with acute or convalescent COVID-19. Source material: peripheral blood. CDR3 DNA: TGTGCCAGTAGCCCGGGGAGGGGGGGTTCGTACGAAAAACTGTTTTTT. Amino acid sequence: CASSPGRGGSYEKLFF.